This TCR beta chain was recovered during a study of T cells expressing NK-cell markers (dated by TCRdb to the early 2020s). As for the study more broadly: Three sorted T-cell subsets (CD3+CD56+NKG2C+, CD3+CD56+NKG2C- and CD3+CD56-NKG2C+) from roughly 8 donors had their TCR beta-chain repertoires profiled. Of the eight sequenced donors, seven were found to be HCMV-seropositive and one was found to be HCMV-seronegative. The study sequenced eight donors, all healthy volunteers chosen at random: three men and five women. The libraries were sequenced on Illumina HiSeq 2000/2500, MiSeq or NextSeq, producing 2 x 150 bp reads.

The CDR3 starts with the cysteine, ends with the phenylalanine, and has 14 residues. DNA for this receptor is not on file. Looking up the germline V gene yields CDR1 SNHLY and CDR2 FYNNEI. Broader findings and caveats from the paper: Those dominant clonotypes were again the most abundant among CD3+CD56-NKG2C+ cells in several donors, at roughly 25-60.1%. Whether the expanded NKG2C-expressing T cell clones were specific for HCMV antigens remained unclear. In six donors, the dominant CD3+CD56+NKG2C+ clonotypes were among the top 10 CD8+ clonotypes and accounted for about 1.0-7.5% of CD8+ T cells.

Of note for this clonotype: What antigen it recognizes has not been identified.

HCMV-specific IgG was detected in serum with a commercial ELISA kit to determine HCMV serostatus. Peripheral blood mononuclear cells were isolated from blood by Ficoll density gradient centrifugation. Sequencing instrument: Illumina HiSeq 2000. TCR beta cDNA libraries were prepared using 5'RACE template switching, which introduced a universal primer site and unique molecular identifiers. Priming for cDNA synthesis came from the TCR beta constant segment, and two successive PCR amplification steps followed. The published analysis was carried out like this. MIGEC handled demultiplexing of the reads and grouping by UMI, while MiTCR was used to assemble and quantify clonotypes. To exclude erroneous sequences, any TCR cDNA sequence not supported by at least two reads was discarded. The tcR package was used for downstream repertoire analysis, and clonotypes were matched between fractions using CDR3 nucleotide sequence together with V segment. VDJmatch was used to annotate antigen specificity against VDJdb, with one amino acid substitution in CDR3 allowed. Each CDR3 protein sequence appears as one entry after TCRdb reprocessed the reads, and no DNA is included. These V and J calls are TCRdb output, not the study's own analysis. Per the sample table, the count is around 380,000 distinct CDR3 sequences. The ten largest account for about 10% of the sample.

The sequencing input was blood T cells: a sorted CD56 or NKG2C T cell subset, CD4+ or CD8+ T cells, or bulk PBMC T cells (not recorded which). This clonotype was sampled from a woman aged 45-60 years in good health. Donor details come from another sample of the same person, matched by shared clones. The chain employs TRBV2 and TRBJ1-1; the TCRdb D gene call, TRBD1, has no DNA to confirm it. The CDR3 protein is CASTGEKMNTEAFF.